These T cell receptor beta chains were read from a single sample in a study of T-cell reconstitution after alpha-beta-depleted transplantation in children. TCRdb passed the PCR reads through MiXCR, listing each CDR3 protein once. The sample lists 600,000 or so distinct CDR3 sequences, roughly 24% seen once, with roughly 15% in the top ten. The source material was PBMCs, mostly from graft donor cells, sampled 360 days after TCRalphabeta/CD19-depleted stem cell transplant. These receptors all come from a boy under two years old who had a stem cell transplant for acute myeloid leukemia, so the T cells may come from the graft donor. Both conserved end residues are part of each CDR3. The D gene is left open where the match is weak. Clone size, where shown, is once, few, many, or a class for clones that have expanded.

J: TRBJ2-1; V: TRBV20-1; size: many; D: NA; CDR3: CSAFWPGGYNEQFF; DNA: TGCAGTGCTTTCTGGCCAGGGGGGTACAATGAGCAGTTCTTC
J: TRBJ1-2; V: TRBV6-2/TRBV6-3; size: once; D: NA; CDR3: CASSPGRRTHYGYTF; DNA: TGTGCCAGCAGCCCCGGGCGGAGGACCCACTATGGCTACACCTTC
J: TRBJ2-7; V: TRBV7-9; size: NA; D: NA; CDR3: CASSFGGEVTYEQYF; DNA: TGTGCCAGCAGCTTCGGCGGGGAAGTCACCTACGAGCAGTACTTC
J: TRBJ2-1; V: TRBV11-3; size: NA; D: NA; CDR3: CASGGDEQFF; DNA: TGTGCCAGCGGAGGCGATGAGCAGTTCTTC
J: TRBJ1-1; V: TRBV6-1; size: few; D: NA; CDR3: CASSLARRAWDTEAFF; DNA: TGTGCCAGCAGCCTAGCGCGGAGGGCTTGGGACACTGAAGCTTTCTTT
J: TRBJ2-1; V: TRBV7-6; size: NA; D: TRBD1; CDR3: CASSSIPGGLLYNEQFF; DNA: TGTGCCAGCAGCTCCATCCCAGGGGGTCTACTCTACAATGAGCAGTTCTTC
J: TRBJ1-5; V: TRBV20-1; size: once; D: NA; CDR3: CSARDRGLGQPQHF; DNA: TGCAGTGCTAGAGATCGCGGGTTGGGTCAGCCCCAGCATTTT
J: TRBJ2-5; V: TRBV6-5; size: few; D: TRBD2; CDR3: CASSYSWTSGGFETQYF; DNA: TGTGCCAGCAGTTACTCTTGGACTAGCGGGGGGTTTGAGACCCAGTACTTC
J: TRBJ2-6; V: TRBV24-1; size: once; D: NA; CDR3: CATSVAGSGANVLTF; DNA: TGTGCCACCAGTGTTGCGGGGTCTGGGGCCAACGTCCTGACTTTC
J: TRBJ2-1; V: TRBV29-1; size: many; D: TRBD1; CDR3: CSGERTGAYNEQFF; DNA: TGCAGCGGAGAGAGGACAGGGGCCTACAATGAGCAGTTCTTC
J: TRBJ2-3; V: TRBV12-3/TRBV12-4; size: few; D: NA; CDR3: CASSRPLAGAHTDTQYF; DNA: TGTGCCAGCAGTCGCCCCCTGGCGGGCGCCCACACAGATACGCAGTATTTT
J: TRBJ2-1; V: TRBV15; size: NA; D: TRBD2; CDR3: CATSRGLAAHNEQFF; DNA: TGTGCCACCAGCAGAGGACTAGCGGCACACAATGAGCAGTTCTTC
J: TRBJ2-1; V: TRBV12-3/TRBV12-4; size: NA; D: TRBD1; CDR3: CASSPPGYRGLGEQFF; DNA: TGTGCCAGCAGTCCTCCGGGTTACAGGGGGCTAGGTGAGCAGTTCTTC
J: TRBJ2-2; V: TRBV20-1; size: many; D: NA; CDR3: CSAREGTNTGELFF; DNA: TGCAGTGCTAGAGAGGGCACGAACACCGGGGAGCTGTTTTTT
J: TRBJ1-2; V: TRBV2; size: NA; D: TRBD1; CDR3: CASSRGDRAMEGYTF; DNA: TGTGCCAGCTCCAGGGGGGACAGGGCAATGGAGGGCTACACCTTC
J: TRBJ2-7; V: TRBV6-2/TRBV6-3; size: NA; D: TRBD2; CDR3: CATKGLAASYEQYF; DNA: TGTGCCACCAAGGGACTAGCGGCCTCCTACGAGCAGTACTTC
J: TRBJ2-5; V: TRBV6-5; size: few; D: TRBD1; CDR3: CASSYPSRGPGETQYF; DNA: TGTGCCAGCAGTTACCCCTCGAGGGGGCCGGGAGAGACCCAGTACTTC
J: TRBJ2-5; V: TRBV5-6; size: once; D: NA; CDR3: CASSAVGRRETQYF; DNA: TGTGCCAGCAGCGCAGTGGGGCGGCGGGAGACCCAGTACTTC
J: TRBJ2-3; V: TRBV20-1; size: few; D: NA; CDR3: CSARDPLGSTDTQYF; DNA: TGCAGTGCTAGAGATCCCCTAGGCTCCACAGATACGCAGTATTTT
J: TRBJ2-5; V: TRBV20-1; size: few; D: TRBD2; CDR3: CSAAFAGGDGTQYF; DNA: TGCAGTGCCGCGTTTGCGGGGGGGGACGGGACCCAGTACTTC
J: TRBJ2-1; V: TRBV12-5; size: many; D: TRBD2; CDR3: CASGFSGTSGSSYNEQFF; DNA: TGTGCTAGTGGTTTCTCCGGGACTAGCGGAAGTTCCTACAATGAGCAGTTCTTC
J: TRBJ1-1; V: TRBV2; size: NA; D: NA; CDR3: CASRALSGPPGGAFF; DNA: TGTGCCAGCAGAGCATTATCCGGCCCGCCGGGGGGAGCTTTCTTT
J: TRBJ1-1; V: TRBV12-3/TRBV12-4; size: NA; D: NA; CDR3: CASSSGAPTEAFF; DNA: TGTGCCAGCAGTTCGGGGGCGCCCACTGAAGCTTTCTTT
J: TRBJ1-2; V: TRBV7-9; size: many; D: NA; CDR3: CASSERGYGYTF; DNA: TGTGCCAGCAGCGAAAGGGGCTATGGCTACACCTTC
J: TRBJ1-1; V: TRBV20-1; size: NA; D: NA; CDR3: CSAQVGSRNTEAFF; DNA: TGCAGTGCTCAAGTTGGCAGCCGGAACACTGAAGCTTTCTTT
J: TRBJ2-2; V: TRBV12-3/TRBV12-4; size: many; D: TRBD1; CDR3: CASSFGTGLNTGELFF; DNA: TGTGCCAGCAGTTTCGGGACAGGGTTAAACACCGGGGAGCTGTTTTTT
J: TRBJ2-1; V: TRBV4-2; size: NA; D: NA; CDR3: CASSQDSREQFF; DNA: TGTGCCAGCAGCCAAGATAGCAGGGAGCAGTTCTTC
J: TRBJ1-5; V: TRBV2; size: many; D: TRBD1; CDR3: CASSERQGSNQPQHF; DNA: TGTGCCAGCAGTGAAAGACAGGGAAGCAATCAGCCCCAGCATTTT
J: TRBJ2-1; V: TRBV13; size: many; D: TRBD1; CDR3: CASSSTGQGREQFF; DNA: TGTGCCAGCAGCTCCACGGGACAGGGGCGTGAGCAGTTCTTC
J: TRBJ1-1; V: TRBV6-2/TRBV6-3; size: few; D: TRBD1; CDR3: CASSYGTGITEAFF; DNA: TGTGCCAGCAGTTACGGGACAGGTATCACTGAAGCTTTCTTT
J: TRBJ1-5; V: TRBV6-5; size: few; D: NA; CDR3: CASSYSVGPHQPQHF; DNA: TGTGCCAGCAGTTACTCGGTCGGGCCCCATCAGCCCCAGCATTTT
J: TRBJ2-7; V: TRBV6-5; size: NA; D: TRBD1; CDR3: CASSPSGQAYEQYF; DNA: TGTGCCAGCAGTCCCTCGGGACAGGCCTACGAGCAGTACTTC
J: TRBJ2-5; V: TRBV28; size: NA; D: NA; CDR3: CASRVRETQYF; DNA: TGTGCCAGCAGGGTCCGGGAGACCCAGTACTTC
J: TRBJ2-1; V: TRBV20-1; size: few; D: NA; CDR3: CSAPRAYNEQFF; DNA: TGCAGTGCCCCGAGGGCTTACAATGAGCAGTTCTTC
J: TRBJ2-4; V: TRBV12-3/TRBV12-4; size: many; D: NA; CDR3: CASTLGGEDIQYF; DNA: TGTGCCAGCACCCTGGGGGGCGAGGACATTCAGTACTTC
J: TRBJ2-7; V: TRBV10-3; size: NA; D: NA; CDR3: CAISVYRGAREQYF; DNA: TGTGCCATCAGTGTCTATAGGGGGGCTAGGGAGCAGTACTTC
J: TRBJ2-7; V: TRBV12-3/TRBV12-4; size: NA; D: TRBD2; CDR3: CASSFTTSGGFEQYF; DNA: TGTGCCAGCAGTTTTACTACTAGCGGGGGGTTCGAGCAGTACTTC
J: TRBJ2-3; V: TRBV6-2/TRBV6-3; size: NA; D: NA; CDR3: CASSPQRTSSTDTQYF; DNA: TGTGCCAGCAGTCCCCAAAGGACAAGCAGCACAGATACGCAGTATTTT
J: TRBJ2-3; V: TRBV5-1; size: NA; D: NA; CDR3: CASSFDRADTQYF; DNA: TGCGCCAGCAGCTTCGACAGAGCAGATACGCAGTATTTT
J: TRBJ2-3; V: TRBV4-3; size: many; D: TRBD2; CDR3: CASSQLLAGMATQYF; DNA: TGCGCCAGCAGCCAACTACTAGCGGGGATGGCTACGCAGTATTTT
J: TRBJ1-2; V: TRBV12-3/TRBV12-4; size: NA; D: NA; CDR3: CASNISGRYGYTF; DNA: TGTGCCAGCAATATTAGTGGACGCTATGGCTACACCTTC
J: TRBJ2-1; V: TRBV7-3; size: many; D: TRBD1; CDR3: CASSPRGFGTGDYNEQFF; DNA: TGTGCCAGCAGCCCTCGTGGGTTTGGGACAGGGGACTACAATGAGCAGTTCTTC
J: TRBJ2-5; V: TRBV15; size: NA; D: TRBD1; CDR3: CATSRHGGDREWETQYF; DNA: TGTGCCACCAGCAGACACGGCGGGGACAGGGAGTGGGAGACCCAGTACTTC
J: TRBJ2-3; V: TRBV12-3/TRBV12-4; size: few; D: TRBD1; CDR3: CASSQTGGTDTQYF; DNA: TGTGCCAGCAGTCAGACAGGGGGTACAGATACGCAGTATTTT
J: TRBJ2-7; V: TRBV6-1; size: NA; D: TRBD1; CDR3: CASGNRGFSYEQYF; DNA: TGTGCCAGCGGGAACAGGGGTTTCTCCTACGAGCAGTACTTC
J: TRBJ1-4; V: TRBV25-1; size: few; D: TRBD1; CDR3: CASRGVGQGIATNEKLFF; DNA: TGTGCCAGCAGGGGTGTGGGACAGGGGATTGCAACTAATGAAAAACTGTTTTTT